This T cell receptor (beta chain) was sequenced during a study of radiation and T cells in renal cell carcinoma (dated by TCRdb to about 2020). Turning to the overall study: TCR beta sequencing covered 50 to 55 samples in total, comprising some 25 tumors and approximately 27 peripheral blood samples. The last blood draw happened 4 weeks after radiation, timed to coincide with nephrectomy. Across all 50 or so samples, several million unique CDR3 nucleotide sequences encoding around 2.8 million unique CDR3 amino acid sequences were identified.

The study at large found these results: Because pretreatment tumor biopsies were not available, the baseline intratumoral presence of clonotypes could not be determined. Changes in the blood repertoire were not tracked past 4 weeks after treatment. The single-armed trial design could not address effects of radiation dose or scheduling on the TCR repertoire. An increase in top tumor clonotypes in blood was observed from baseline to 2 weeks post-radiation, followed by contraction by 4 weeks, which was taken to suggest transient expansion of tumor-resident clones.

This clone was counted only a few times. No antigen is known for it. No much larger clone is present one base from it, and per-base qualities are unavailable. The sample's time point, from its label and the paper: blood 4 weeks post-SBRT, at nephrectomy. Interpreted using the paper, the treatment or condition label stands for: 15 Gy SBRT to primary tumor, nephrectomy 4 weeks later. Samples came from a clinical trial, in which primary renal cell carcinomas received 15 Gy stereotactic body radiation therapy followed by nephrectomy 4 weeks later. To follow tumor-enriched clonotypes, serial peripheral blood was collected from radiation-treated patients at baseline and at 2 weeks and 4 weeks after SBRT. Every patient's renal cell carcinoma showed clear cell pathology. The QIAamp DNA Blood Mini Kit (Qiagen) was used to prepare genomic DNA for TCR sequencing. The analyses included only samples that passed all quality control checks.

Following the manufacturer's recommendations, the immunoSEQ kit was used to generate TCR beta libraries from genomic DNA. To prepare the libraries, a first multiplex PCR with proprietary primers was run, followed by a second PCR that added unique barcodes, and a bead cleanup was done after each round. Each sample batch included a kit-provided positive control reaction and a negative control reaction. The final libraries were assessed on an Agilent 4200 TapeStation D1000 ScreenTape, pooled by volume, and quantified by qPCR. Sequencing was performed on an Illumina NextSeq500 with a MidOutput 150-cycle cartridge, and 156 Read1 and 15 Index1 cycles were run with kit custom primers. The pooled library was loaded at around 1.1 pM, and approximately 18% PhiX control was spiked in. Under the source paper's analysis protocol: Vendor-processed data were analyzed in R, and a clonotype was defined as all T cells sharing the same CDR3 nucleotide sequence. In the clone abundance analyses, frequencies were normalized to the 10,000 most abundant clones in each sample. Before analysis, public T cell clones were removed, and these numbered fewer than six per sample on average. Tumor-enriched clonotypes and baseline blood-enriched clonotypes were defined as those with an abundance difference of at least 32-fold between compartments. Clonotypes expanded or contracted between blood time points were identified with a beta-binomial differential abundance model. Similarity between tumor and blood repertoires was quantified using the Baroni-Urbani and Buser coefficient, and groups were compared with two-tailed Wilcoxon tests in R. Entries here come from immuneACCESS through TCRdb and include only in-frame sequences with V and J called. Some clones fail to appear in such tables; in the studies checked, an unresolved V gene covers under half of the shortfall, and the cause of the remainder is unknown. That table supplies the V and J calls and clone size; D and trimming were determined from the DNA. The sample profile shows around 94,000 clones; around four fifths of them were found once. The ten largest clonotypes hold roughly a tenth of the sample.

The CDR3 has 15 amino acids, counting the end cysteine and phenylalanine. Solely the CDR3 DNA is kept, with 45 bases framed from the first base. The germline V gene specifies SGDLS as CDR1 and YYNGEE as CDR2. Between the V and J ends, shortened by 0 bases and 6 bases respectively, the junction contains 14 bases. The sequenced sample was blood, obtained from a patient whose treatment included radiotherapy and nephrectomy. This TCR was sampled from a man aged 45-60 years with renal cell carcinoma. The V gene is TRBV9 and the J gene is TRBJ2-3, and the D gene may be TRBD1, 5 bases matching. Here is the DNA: TGTGCCAGCAGCGTAGTATCAGGGTCTGGGGATACGCAGTATTTT. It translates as CASSVVSGSGDTQYF. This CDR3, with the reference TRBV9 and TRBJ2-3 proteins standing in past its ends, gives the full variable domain DSGVTQTPKHLITATGQRVTLRCSPRSGDLSVYWYQQSLDQGLQFLIQYYNGEERAKGNILERFSAQQFPDLHSELNLSSLELGDSALYFCASSVVSGSGDTQYFGPGTRLTVL.